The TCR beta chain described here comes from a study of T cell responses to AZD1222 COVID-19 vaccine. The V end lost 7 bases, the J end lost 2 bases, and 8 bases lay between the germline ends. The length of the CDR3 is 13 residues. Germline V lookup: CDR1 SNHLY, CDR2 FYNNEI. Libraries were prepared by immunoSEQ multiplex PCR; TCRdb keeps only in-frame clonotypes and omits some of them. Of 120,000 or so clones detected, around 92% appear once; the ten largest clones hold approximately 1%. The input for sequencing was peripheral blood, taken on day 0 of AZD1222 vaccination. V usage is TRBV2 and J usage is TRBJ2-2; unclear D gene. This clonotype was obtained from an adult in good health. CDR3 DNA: TGTGCCAGCACCGAGGCTAACACCGGGGAGCTGTTTTTT. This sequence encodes CASTEANTGELFF.